A selection of T cell receptor beta chains follows, all from one sample in a study of PD-1 blockade in classical Hodgkin lymphoma. The protocol was immunoSEQ multiplex PCR, while the TCRdb copy is restricted to in-frame clones and leaves out a portion. The sample yields about 36,000 clones, about 70% seen once. Sample: peripheral blood mononuclear cells (PBMCs), taken before the second cycle of nivolumab. The receptor set was obtained from a human donor with classical Hodgkin lymphoma. Both conserved end residues are part of each CDR3. A D gene is named only where the DNA matches it firmly. The size field is filled for only some rows; it gives once, few, many or a size class.

V: TRBV18; D: -; size: once; J: TRBJ2-5; length: 14; CDR3: CASRKAGTLETQYF; DNA: TGTGCCAGCCGAAAGGCAGGGACGTTAGAGACCCAGTACTTC
V: TRBV28; D: TRBD2; size: -; J: TRBJ2-7; length: 17; CDR3: CASSLWELAGGPGEQYF; DNA: TGTGCCAGCAGTTTATGGGAGCTGGCGGGAGGGCCGGGTGAGCAGTACTTC
V: TRBV19; D: TRBD1; size: -; J: TRBJ1-2; length: 15; CDR3: CASSTQGHGNYGYTF; DNA: TGTGCCAGTAGTACACAGGGGCACGGTAACTATGGCTACACCTTC
V: TRBV5-1; D: TRBD1; size: -; J: TRBJ1-1; length: 15; CDR3: CASSPGTGADTEAFF; DNA: TGCGCCAGCAGCCCGGGGACAGGGGCGGACACTGAAGCTTTCTTT
V: TRBV7-2; D: -; size: -; J: TRBJ1-1; length: 15; CDR3: CASSLAVRLNTEAFF; DNA: TGTGCCAGCAGCTTAGCAGTCAGATTGAACACTGAAGCTTTCTTT
V: TRBV5-1; D: -; size: -; J: TRBJ1-1; length: 13; CDR3: CASSKTANTEAFF; DNA: TGCGCCAGCAGCAAGACAGCGAACACTGAAGCTTTCTTT
V: TRBV18; D: -; size: -; J: TRBJ2-3; length: 13; CDR3: CASSPASTDTQYF; DNA: TGTGCCAGCTCACCGGCGAGCACAGATACGCAGTATTTT
V: TRBV5-6; D: -; size: -; J: TRBJ2-2; length: 15; CDR3: CASSFGAANTGELFF; DNA: TGTGCCAGCAGCTTTGGTGCGGCGAACACCGGGGAGCTGTTTTTT
V: TRBV4-2; D: TRBD1; size: -; J: TRBJ2-7; length: 15; CDR3: CASSQRAGGGYEQYF; DNA: TGTGCCAGCAGCCAACGGGCAGGGGGTGGGTACGAGCAGTACTTC
V: TRBV7-2; D: TRBD2; size: -; J: TRBJ2-1; length: 16; CDR3: CASSQTGTSGSNEQFF; DNA: TGTGCCAGCAGCCAGACCGGGACTAGCGGGAGTAATGAGCAGTTCTTC
V: TRBV5-6; D: TRBD1; size: -; J: TRBJ1-1; length: 14; CDR3: CASSNRGEYTEAFF; DNA: TGTGCCAGCAGCAACAGGGGCGAGTACACTGAAGCTTTCTTT
V: TRBV2; D: -; size: -; J: TRBJ2-5; length: 12; CDR3: CASSEAKETQYF; DNA: TGTGCCAGCAGTGAAGCAAAGGAGACCCAGTACTTC
V: TRBV29-1; D: TRBD1; size: -; J: TRBJ1-5; length: 13; CDR3: CSAATGNNQPQHF; DNA: TGCAGCGCCGCGACAGGGAACAATCAGCCCCAGCATTTT
V: TRBV7-2; D: -; size: -; J: TRBJ2-7; length: 14; CDR3: CASSLQGSRIEQYF; DNA: TGTGCCAGCAGCTTACAGGGATCTCGAATAGAGCAGTACTTC
V: TRBV7-3; D: -; size: -; J: TRBJ2-3; length: 15; CDR3: CASSSTGTITDTQYF; DNA: TGTGCCAGCAGCTCTACCGGGACAATCACAGATACGCAGTATTTT
V: TRBV9; D: -; size: -; J: TRBJ1-1; length: 13; CDR3: CASGPGMNTEAFF; DNA: TGTGCCAGCGGGCCCGGAATGAACACTGAAGCTTTCTTT
V: TRBV4-2; D: -; size: -; J: TRBJ1-4; length: 15; CDR3: CASSQGGISGEKLFF; DNA: TGTGCCAGCAGCCAAGGGGGGATTTCGGGTGAAAAACTGTTTTTT
V: TRBV6-1; D: TRBD1; size: -; J: TRBJ1-2; length: 13; CDR3: CASRSTGGYGYTF; DNA: TGTGCCAGCAGATCGACAGGGGGTTATGGCTACACCTTC
V: TRBV4-3; D: -; size: -; J: TRBJ2-3; length: 14; CDR3: CASSQVDLRDTQYF; DNA: TGCGCCAGCAGCCAAGTTGACCTTCGAGATACGCAGTATTTT
V: TRBV19; D: TRBD2; size: -; J: TRBJ2-2; length: 15; CDR3: CASRTSGRGAGELFF; DNA: TGTGCCAGTAGAACTAGCGGGAGAGGGGCCGGGGAGCTGTTTTTT
V: TRBV7-2; D: -; size: -; J: TRBJ2-3; length: 14; CDR3: CASSRGGTADTQYF; DNA: TGTGCCAGCAGTCGAGGGGGGACCGCAGATACGCAGTATTTT
V: TRBV5-5; D: -; size: -; J: TRBJ1-5; length: 17; CDR3: CASSLGGRGYSNQPQHF; DNA: TGTGCCAGCAGCTTGGGGGGCAGGGGATATAGCAATCAGCCCCAGCATTTT
V: TRBV4-1; D: -; size: medium-sized; J: TRBJ1-3; length: 16; CDR3: CASSQEGSSSGNTIYF; DNA: TGCGCCAGCAGCCAAGAGGGCAGCAGCTCTGGAAACACCATATATTTT
V: TRBV4-3; D: -; size: -; J: TRBJ2-4; length: 15; CDR3: CASSQVSGGGNIQYF; DNA: TGCGCCAGCAGCCAAGTCAGTGGGGGCGGGAACATTCAGTACTTC
V: TRBV2; D: -; size: -; J: TRBJ2-3; length: 15; CDR3: CASSVEGTSTDTQYF; DNA: TGTGCCAGCAGTGTTGAAGGGACTAGCACAGATACGCAGTATTTT
V: TRBV12-5; D: -; size: -; J: TRBJ1-5; length: 15; CDR3: CASGLVLPPNQPQHF; DNA: TGTGCTAGTGGTTTGGTACTCCCCCCTAATCAGCCCCAGCATTTT
V: TRBV11-3; D: -; size: few; J: TRBJ1-1; length: 13; CDR3: CASAAGTNTEAFF; DNA: TGTGCCAGCGCGGCCGGGACAAACACTGAAGCTTTCTTT
V: TRBV7-9; D: -; size: medium-sized; J: TRBJ2-7; length: 11; CDR3: CASSFRTEQYF; DNA: TGTGCCAGCAGCTTTAGAACCGAGCAGTACTTC
V: TRBV4-3; D: TRBD1; size: few; J: TRBJ2-7; length: 17; CDR3: CASSQVVGSDRDYEQYF; DNA: TGCGCCAGCAGCCAAGTCGTCGGTAGTGACAGGGACTACGAGCAGTACTTC
V: TRBV7-6; D: -; size: -; J: TRBJ1-6; length: 15; CDR3: CASSLAETYNSPLHF; DNA: TGTGCCAGCAGCTTAGCGGAGACCTATAATTCACCCCTCCACTTT
V: TRBV28; D: -; size: -; J: TRBJ2-7; length: 12; CDR3: CASSLGSIEQYF; DNA: TGTGCCAGCAGTTTAGGTTCTATCGAGCAGTACTTC
V: TRBV5-1; D: -; size: -; J: TRBJ1-1; length: 15; CDR3: CASSPPLGAGTEAFF; DNA: TGCGCCAGCAGCCCGCCCCTAGGGGCCGGGACTGAAGCTTTCTTT
V: TRBV6-6; D: TRBD1; size: -; J: TRBJ2-7; length: 15; CDR3: CASSSPGQVNYEQYF; DNA: TGTGCCAGCAGTTCTCCGGGACAGGTGAACTACGAGCAGTACTTC
V: TRBV10-3; D: TRBD1; size: few; J: TRBJ2-7; length: 12; CDR3: CATAGQAYEQYF; DNA: TGTGCCACCGCGGGACAGGCCTACGAGCAGTACTTC
V: TRBV6-6; D: -; size: -; J: TRBJ2-3; length: 12; CDR3: CASSPSTDTQYF; DNA: TGTGCCAGCAGCCCTAGCACAGATACGCAGTATTTT
V: TRBV7-9; D: -; size: -; J: TRBJ2-4; length: 14; CDR3: CASSRYRKGNIQYF; DNA: TGTGCCAGCAGCCGATACAGGAAGGGGAACATTCAGTACTTC
V: TRBV5-5; D: -; size: -; J: TRBJ2-3; length: 12; CDR3: CASSRSTDTQYF; DNA: TGTGCCAGCAGCAGAAGCACAGATACGCAGTATTTT
V: TRBV5-1; D: -; size: -; J: TRBJ2-1; length: 15; CDR3: CASSLAGQNYNEQFF; DNA: TGCGCCAGCAGCTTGGCCGGACAGAACTACAATGAGCAGTTCTTC
V: TRBV10-3; D: TRBD2; size: -; J: TRBJ2-1; length: 14; CDR3: CAISGTSGSNEQFF; DNA: TGTGCCATCAGTGGGACTAGCGGGAGCAATGAGCAGTTCTTC
V: TRBV2; D: -; size: once; J: TRBJ1-5; length: 14; CDR3: CASSGQGVGQPQHF; DNA: TGTGCCAGCAGTGGGCAGGGTGTGGGTCAGCCCCAGCATTTT
V: TRBV18; D: -; size: few; J: TRBJ2-1; length: 16; CDR3: CASSQAGAGSYNEQFF; DNA: TGTGCCAGCTCACAAGCAGGGGCGGGCTCCTACAATGAGCAGTTCTTC
V: TRBV11-3; D: TRBD2; size: few; J: TRBJ2-1; length: 16; CDR3: CASSLDLAGVNNEQFF; DNA: TGTGCCAGCAGCTTAGACTTAGCGGGGGTGAACAATGAGCAGTTCTTC
V: TRBV7-9; D: -; size: -; J: TRBJ1-1; length: 17; CDR3: CASSLAPTGKMNTEAFF; DNA: TGTGCCAGCAGCTTAGCTCCTACAGGGAAGATGAACACTGAAGCTTTCTTT
V: TRBV7-2; D: -; size: once; J: TRBJ1-4; length: 12; CDR3: CASSLVLGKLFF; DNA: TGTGCCAGCAGCTTAGTTCTTGGGAAACTGTTTTTT
V: TRBV10-3; D: TRBD1; size: -; J: TRBJ1-1; length: 16; CDR3: CAISESGSGGGTEAFF; DNA: TGTGCCATCAGTGAATCCGGGTCAGGGGGTGGCACTGAAGCTTTCTTT
V: TRBV5-6; D: TRBD2; size: few; J: TRBJ2-7; length: 17; CDR3: CASSLGLSGSISYEQYF; DNA: TGTGCCAGCAGCTTGGGCCTTAGCGGGTCAATCAGCTACGAGCAGTACTTC
V: TRBV5-6; D: -; size: once; J: TRBJ2-2; length: 14; CDR3: CASSLDFGEAELFF; DNA: TGTGCCAGCAGCTTGGACTTCGGGGAGGCTGAGCTGTTTTTT
V: TRBV11-2; D: TRBD2; size: -; J: TRBJ2-7; length: 18; CDR3: CASSSGTSGGWASYEQYF; DNA: TGTGCCAGCAGCTCCGGGACTAGCGGGGGGTGGGCCTCCTACGAGCAGTACTTC
V: TRBV5-1; D: -; size: -; J: TRBJ2-2; length: 14; CDR3: CASRLGGNTGELFF; DNA: TGCGCCAGCAGGTTAGGGGGTAACACCGGGGAGCTGTTTTTT
V: TRBV7-2; D: TRBD1; size: once; J: TRBJ1-1; length: 15; CDR3: CASSREGQLNTEAFF; DNA: TGTGCCAGCAGCCGGGAGGGACAGTTAAACACTGAAGCTTTCTTT